This T cell receptor beta chain was recovered during a study of OX40 agonist ivuxolimab in advanced cancers. Turning to the study itself: Three individuals attained partial responses, comprising one hepatocellular carcinoma case and two cutaneous melanoma cases. Findings and limits, study-wide: There were also nonresponders showing low normalized T-cell clonal expansion.

For this clone: Its antigen is unknown.

Prior autoimmune disease or systemic immunosuppression barred patients. Clones were read by immunoSEQ multiplex PCR, and TCRdb kept only the in-frame ones, dropping some. The sample gives about 51,000 clones, around nine tenths of which show up once; 3.6% is in the top ten. The CDR3 contains 14 residues. Trimming shortened V by 6 bases and J by 1 base, and 13 bases separated the two germline ends. Germline CDR1 SGHDT, CDR2 YYEEEE. The chain joins TRBV5-6 to TRBJ1-1, with a possible D match to TRBD1 (5 bases). Source: CD4+ or CD8+ T cells sorted from blood, taken in a trial of the OX40 agonist ivuxolimab. The source of this sequence is an adult with an advanced solid tumor such as melanoma, head and neck, liver or kidney cancer. The CDR3 sequence: CASIEGRRNTEAFF. The CDR3 nucleotides read TGTGCCAGCATTGAGGGGCGTCGGAACACTGAAGCTTTCTTT.